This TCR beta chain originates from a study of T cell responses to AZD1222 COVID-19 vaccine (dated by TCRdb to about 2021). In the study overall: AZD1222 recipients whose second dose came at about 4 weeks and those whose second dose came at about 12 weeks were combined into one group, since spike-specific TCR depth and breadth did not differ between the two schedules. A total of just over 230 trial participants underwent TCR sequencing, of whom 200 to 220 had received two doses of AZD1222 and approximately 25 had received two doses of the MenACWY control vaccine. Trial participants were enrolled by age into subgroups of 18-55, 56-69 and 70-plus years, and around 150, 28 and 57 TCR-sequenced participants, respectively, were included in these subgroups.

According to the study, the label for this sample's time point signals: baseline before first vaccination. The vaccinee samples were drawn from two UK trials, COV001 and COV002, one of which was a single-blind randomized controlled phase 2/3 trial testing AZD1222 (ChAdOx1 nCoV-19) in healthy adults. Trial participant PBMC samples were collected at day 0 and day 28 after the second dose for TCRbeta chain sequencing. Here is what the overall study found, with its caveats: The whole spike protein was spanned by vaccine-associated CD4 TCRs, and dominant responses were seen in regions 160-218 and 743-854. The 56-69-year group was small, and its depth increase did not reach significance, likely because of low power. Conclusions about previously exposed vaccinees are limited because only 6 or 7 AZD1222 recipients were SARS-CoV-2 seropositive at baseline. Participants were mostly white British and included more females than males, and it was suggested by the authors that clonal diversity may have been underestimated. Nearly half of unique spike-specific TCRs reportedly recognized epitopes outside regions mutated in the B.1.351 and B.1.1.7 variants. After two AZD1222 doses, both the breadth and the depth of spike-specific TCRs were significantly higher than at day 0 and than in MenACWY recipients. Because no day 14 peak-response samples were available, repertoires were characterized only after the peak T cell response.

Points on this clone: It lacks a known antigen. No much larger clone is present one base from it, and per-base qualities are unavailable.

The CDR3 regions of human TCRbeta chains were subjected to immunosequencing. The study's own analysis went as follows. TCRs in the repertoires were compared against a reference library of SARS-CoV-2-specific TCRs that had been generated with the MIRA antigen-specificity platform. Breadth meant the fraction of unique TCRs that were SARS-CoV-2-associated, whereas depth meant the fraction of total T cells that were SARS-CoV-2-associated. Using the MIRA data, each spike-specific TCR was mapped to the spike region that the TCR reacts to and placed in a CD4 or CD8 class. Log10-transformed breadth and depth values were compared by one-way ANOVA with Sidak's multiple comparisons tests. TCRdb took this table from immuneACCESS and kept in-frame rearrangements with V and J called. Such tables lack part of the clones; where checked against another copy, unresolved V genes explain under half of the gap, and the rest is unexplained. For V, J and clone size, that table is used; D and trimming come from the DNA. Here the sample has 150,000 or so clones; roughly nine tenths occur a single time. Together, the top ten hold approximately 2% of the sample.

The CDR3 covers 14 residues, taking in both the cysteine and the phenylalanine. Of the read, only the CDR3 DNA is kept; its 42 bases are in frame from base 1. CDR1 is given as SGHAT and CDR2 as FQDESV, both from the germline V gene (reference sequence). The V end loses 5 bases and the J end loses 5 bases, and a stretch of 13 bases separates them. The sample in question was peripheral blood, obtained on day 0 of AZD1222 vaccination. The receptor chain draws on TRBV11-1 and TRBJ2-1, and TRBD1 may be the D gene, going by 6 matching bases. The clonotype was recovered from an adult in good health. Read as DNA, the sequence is TGTGCCAGCAGCCAACGAGGGGGAAACAATGAGCAGTTCTTC. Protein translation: CASSQRGGNNEQFF.